A single sample gave rise to the 20 T cell receptor beta chains below, sequenced in a study of blood T cell repertoires in COVID-19 (dated by TCRdb to the early 2020s). Library construction relied on the immunoSEQ multiplex PCR assay. TCRdb took over this immuneACCESS table, retaining in-frame rearrangements with V and J assigned. Such tables are incomplete; in checked studies, under half of the missing clones stem from an unresolved V gene, and the remainder is unexplained. The sample includes 250,000 to 300,000 clones, with around 90% observed a single time. The ten largest make up approximately 2.3% of the sample. Input material: peripheral blood. The source of these receptors is a woman in her sixties or seventies with COVID-19, enrolled during active disease.

This clone was seen more than once but under ten times. The chain links TRBV6-5 to TRBJ2-7; D possibly corresponds to TRBD2 (5 bases). V was shortened by 6 bases and J by 2 bases, with 8 bases between the two germline ends. This CDR3 region has 12 residues. The germline V gene encodes CDR1 MNHEY and CDR2 SVGAGI. CDR3 region: CASRTGTYEQYF. Written as DNA, the CDR3 is TGTGCCAGCAGGACGGGGACCTACGAGCAGTACTTC.

The V call is TRBV4-1, the J call TRBJ1-2, with 8 nucleotides matching TRBD1. Germline V CDR1 and CDR2: MGHRA, YSYEKL. This CDR3 region has 15 residues. V dropped 3 bases and J dropped 4; count of bases not matched to a gene: 7. The chain's CDR3 is CASSQSSTGGYGYTF. CDR3 sequence (DNA): TGCGCCAGCAGCCAGTCCTCCACAGGGGGCTATGGCTACACCTTC.

The rearrangement joins TRBV19 to TRBJ2-2, with unresolved D. Germline V gives CDR1 LNHDA, CDR2 SQIVND (reference sequence). Between the trimmed V and J ends, which lost 3 bases and 4 bases, there was a span of 15 bases. There are 16 residues in the CDR3. CDR3 sequence (DNA): TGTGCCAGTAGTATTATGGGCCGTTATACCACCGGGGAGCTGTTTTTT. Its translation: CASSIMGRYTTGELFF.

The genes are TRBV19 and TRBJ1-4; 9 nucleotides align to TRBD1. Germline trimming cut 6 bases from V and 4 bases from J; bases unmatched to any gene: 6. Germline V lookup: CDR1 LNHDA, CDR2 SQIVND (reference sequence). CDR3 length: 15 amino acids. The CDR3 loop reads CASRNGQGFNEKLFF. The CDR3 DNA is TGTGCCAGTAGGAACGGACAGGGGTTTAATGAAAAACTGTTTTTT. The variable domain in full, with the rest retrieved from reference TRBV19 and TRBJ1-4, is DGGITQSPKYLFRKEGQNVTLSCEQNLNHDAMYWYRQDPGQGLRLIYYSQIVNDFQKGDIAEGYSVSREKKESFPLTVTSAQKNPTAFYLCASRNGQGFNEKLFFGSGTQLSVL.

The chain carries TRBV6-4 and TRBJ1-2; D might be TRBD1 (6 bases). The V end was cut by 2 bases, the J end by 6 bases, with 25 bases between. The CDR3 totals 18 residues. CDR1 is MRHNA, CDR2 SNTAGT, per germline. The CDR3 here is CASSDPRNRARFRDGYTF. The CDR3 bases are TGTGCCAGCAGTGACCCGAGGAACAGGGCGCGATTCCGAGATGGCTACACCTTC.

This chain links TRBV7-2 with TRBJ2-1; TRBD1 agrees at 8 bases. V shed 3 bases, J shed 9 bases, and the junction held 4 bases outside the gene matches. Germline-derived CDR1 and CDR2 are SGHTA and FQGNSA. The CDR3 totals 13 residues. The CDR3 reads CASSFDRGGEQFF. Here the CDR3 DNA reads TGTGCCAGCAGCTTCGACAGGGGCGGTGAGCAGTTCTTC.

The chain carries TRBV6-5 and TRBJ1-5, with D uncertain. Germline CDR1 MNHEY, CDR2 SVGAGI. V was clipped by 5 bases and J by 0 bases, with 11 bases between them. This CDR3 is built from 15 residues. The CDR3 DNA sequence: TGTGCCAGCAGTATGCGACACCTTAGCAATCAGCCCCAGCATTTT. The encoded protein is CASSMRHLSNQPQHF.

The chain couples TRBV27 to TRBJ1-6; D perhaps matches TRBD1 (5 bases). Germline V gives CDR1 MNHEY, CDR2 SMNVEV (reference sequence). Trimming cost V 6 bases and J 6 bases, with 12 bases left between them. The CDR3 is 14 residues long. The CDR3 protein is CASSRGHLNSPLHF. CDR3 nucleotides: TGTGCCAGCAGCAGAGGACATCTTAATTCACCCCTCCACTTT.

The V call is TRBV4-3, the J call TRBJ1-2; TRBD1 matches at 9 bases. The CDR3 sequence is 16 residues long. Germline CDR1 LGHNA, CDR2 YSLEER. After removal of 1 base from V and 0 bases from J, the junction contained 3 bases not matched to a gene. Written as DNA, the CDR3 is TGCGCCAGCAGCCAAGGAGGACAGGGGCCTAACTATGGCTACACCTTC. This translates into CASSQGGQGPNYGYTF.

The chain uses TRBV5-4 and TRBJ2-5; D may be TRBD1 (5 bases). Germline CDR1 and CDR2: SGHNT and YYREEE (reference sequence). The CDR3 runs 15 residues. Between the trimmed V and J ends, which lost 0 bases and 5 bases, there was a span of 14 bases. The CDR3 DNA reads as TGTGCCAGCAGCTTGGGGGGCCCAACATCGGAGACCCAGTACTTC. Protein sequence: CASSLGGPTSETQYF.

The chain carries TRBV7-3 and TRBJ2-1; 9 bases are shared with TRBD2. This CDR3 contains 17 residues. Germline trimming cut 0 bases from V and 8 bases from J; bases unmatched to any gene: 11. Germline CDR1 and CDR2: SGHTA and FQGTGA. The CDR3 DNA reads as TGTGCCAGCAGCTTAACGGTAGGGACTAGCCGGTCCGATGAGCAGTTCTTC. It is translated as CASSLTVGTSRSDEQFF.

This CDR3 reads CASSSRGDVDGYTF. CDR3 sequence (DNA): TGCGCCAGCAGCTCCAGGGGCGACGTTGATGGCTACACCTTC. V usage is TRBV5-1 and J usage is TRBJ1-2; tentative D call: TRBD1 (6 bases). Germline assignment: CDR1 SGHRS and CDR2 YFSETQ. Deletions cut 3 bases from V and 6 bases from J, with 15 bases between. This CDR3 region has 14 residues. Based on the CDR3 plus reference TRBV5-1 and TRBJ1-2, the full variable domain is KAGVTQTPRYLIKTRGQQVTLSCSPISGHRSVSWYQQTPGQGLQFLFEYFSETQRNKGNFPGRFSGRQFSNSRSEMNVSTLELGDSALYLCASSSRGDVDGYTFGSGTRLTVV.

This clone was observed a single time. The chain carries TRBV7-9 and TRBJ2-1; a possible D gene is TRBD2 (5 bases). Per the germline V gene, CDR1 is SEHNR and CDR2 is FQNEAQ (reference sequence). Between the trimmed V and J ends, which lost 2 bases and 7 bases, there was a span of 12 bases. This CDR3 spans 14 amino acids. CDR3 bases: TGTGCCAGCAGCTTATTCGGACTGGGGAATGAGCAGTTCTTC. Translating gives CASSLFGLGNEQFF.

This chain joins TRBV7-8 and TRBJ1-6, with D uncertain. The V gene lost 1 base and the J gene lost 10 bases, with 8 bases spanning the gap. The length of the CDR3 is 13 residues. CDR1 and CDR2 from the germline V gene are SGHVS and FQNEAQ. In nucleotides, the CDR3 is TGTGCCAGCAGCTTAGTGACGGGATCACCCCTCCACTTT. Translating it yields CASSLVTGSPLHF.

J is TRBJ1-5 and V is TRBV2; a weak D match, TRBD1 (5 bases). The CDR3 runs 14 residues. CDR1 and CDR2 (germline): SNHLY, FYNNEI. Between the trimmed V and J ends, which lost 4 bases and 1 base, there was a span of 8 bases. This chain's CDR3 is CASSAGVSNQPQHF. The CDR3 nucleotides are TGTGCCAGCAGTGCGGGGGTAAGCAATCAGCCCCAGCATTTT.

This chain uses TRBV2 with TRBJ2-3, with D possibly TRBD1 on 6 matching bases. The CDR3 contains 13 residues. Germline CDR1 reads SNHLY; CDR2 reads FYNNEI. V lost 6 bases and J lost 0, with 7 bases in between. CDR3 DNA sequence: TGTGCCAGCAGGGGGGCGAGCACAGATACGCAGTATTTT. Its translation: CASRGASTDTQYF.

V is TRBV6-5 and J is TRBJ2-1; D is possibly TRBD2 (6 bases). This CDR3 spans 12 amino acids. V shed 6 bases and J shed 6 bases, with 9 bases lying between them. Germline CDR1 reads MNHEY; CDR2 reads SVGAGI. CDR3 DNA sequence: TGTGCCAGCAGCCAGGGAGGCAATGAGCAGTTCTTC. This sequence encodes CASSQGGNEQFF.

J is TRBJ1-1 and V is TRBV5-1; 7 nucleotides align to TRBD1. Germline lookup yields CDR1 SGHRS and CDR2 YFSETQ. This CDR3 is 15 amino acids long. V trimming: 0 bases; J trimming: 1 base; junction bases outside the gene matches: 3. The CDR3 region has the DNA TGCGCCAGCAGCTTGGCTCGGACAGGGAACACTGAAGCTTTCTTT. Its protein product is CASSLARTGNTEAFF.

The chain is built from TRBV27 and TRBJ2-7; no reliable D call. The CDR3 loop spans 14 amino acids. From germline, CDR1 is MNHEY and CDR2 SMNVEV (reference sequence). Trimming stripped 4 bases from V and 7 bases from J, with 17 bases between. This CDR3 reads CASSSYAAAWEQYF. CDR3 bases: TGTGCCAGCAGTTCCTATGCGGCAGCGTGGGAGCAGTACTTC.

The sample holds one count of this clone. CDR3 bases: TGTGCCAGCAGCTTAGACAGCTCTTCACCCCTCCACTTT. Amino acid sequence: CASSLDSSSPLHF. The J gene is TRBJ1-6, the V gene TRBV7-7; no clear D gene. The CDR3 covers 13 residues. Trimming pared 1 base from V and 9 bases from J, leaving 7 bases between. Germline assignment: CDR1 SSHAT and CDR2 FNYEAQ (reference sequence).